This record covers a single T cell receptor (beta chain). This clone's antigen is unknown. No base quality information exists; no much larger clone differs at one position. These data come from a study of shared clonotypes between healthy human individuals (dated by TCRdb to the early 2020s). At the level of the whole study: Three men and two women, aged 18 to 49 years, made up the cohort. For each donor, three plates each were used for CD4 naive and CD4 memory, two plates were used for CD8 naive, and one plate was used for CD8 memory. The study deeply sequenced blood TCR repertoires of roughly five healthy adults to estimate repertoire size and the extent of clonotype sharing between individuals. To increase sequencing depth and limit assay-specific biases, different laboratories used diverse techniques to prepare libraries and sequence TCR repertoires. Per donor, leukapheresis produced somewhere between about 0.94 and 9 billion PBMCs.

CD8 naive samples were obtained by positive selection for CCR7 among CD45RO-negative cells, yielding a CD45RA+CCR7+ population from which TemRA cells were excluded. Donors were healthy HIV-negative adults with no recently reported acute infections or vaccinations. All donors were Caucasian adults living in Nashville, Tennessee, USA. After blood collection by leukapheresis, PBMCs were isolated using Ficoll-Histopaque density gradient centrifugation and then cryopreserved in the vapor phase of liquid nitrogen. Analytical flow cytometry was used to check the purity and quantity of each magnetically sorted T cell population. From each sorted fraction, genomic DNA was isolated and quantified by UV absorbance on a Nanodrop 2000c. General findings and caveats noted by the study authors: Even with the large sequencing depth, rarefaction of the sorted-subset datasets indicated that sequencing was incomplete. Sampling was limited to blood, and TCR repertoires in tissue likely differ from TCR repertoires in blood. Estimated clonotype richness was generally larger for naive than for memory subsets. Compared with non-shared clonotypes, the clonotypes found in all four sorted-subset donors had higher generation probabilities. Across a few donors, approximately 5% of naive CD4, more than 3% of naive CD8, 2% to 2.5% of memory CD4, and under 0.45% of memory CD8 clonotypes were shared. The small number of donors limited the genetic and exposure-history diversity represented. Based on pairwise subsampling, the degree of clonotype sharing among donors was expected to be affected by sequencing depth.

Including cysteine and phenylalanine, the CDR3 has 13 amino acids. Only CDR3 DNA is held: 39 bases, read in frame from base 1. CDR1 and CDR2 are read off the germline V gene (reference sequence) as SEHNR and FQNEAQ. V loses 1 base, J loses 8 bases, and the germline ends lie 11 bases apart. Using the deep immunoSEQ assay, TCR CDR3 regions were amplified from genomic DNA by multiplex PCR. Extracted genomic DNA from each cell subset was spread evenly across all wells of several immunoSEQ 96-well plates, with each plate serving as a replicate. For sorted subsets, 150 to 250 ng genomic DNA, equal to 30,000 to 35,000 T cell genomes, was loaded into each replicate PCR. The purified libraries were quantified using a Qubit 3.0 fluorometer, sized with a Bioanalyzer 2100, and then quantified again using the KAPA Library Quantification kit. Each immunoSEQ 96-well plate was sequenced on its own single-read 150-cycle Illumina NextSeq 550 flow cell. Under the source paper's analysis protocol: Because only junctional sequences without quality scores were contained in the immunoSEQ output, filtering matching that applied to full-length reads could not be performed. To assign V/J genes and CDR3, sequences were annotated against IMGT germline references using PyIR, a Python wrapper for IgBLAST v1.9. Reads were removed for weak V/J assignments (E-value above 1e-6), missing CDR3, stop codons, out-of-frame junctions, or ambiguous translated residues. V3J clonotypes were defined by identical inferred V gene, J gene, and CDR3 amino acid sequence. Percentage overlap between repertoires was calculated by dividing the number of shared unique clonotypes by the size of the smaller repertoire. Three approaches were used to assess repertoire richness: RTK rarefaction, the Chao1 estimator, and Recon v2.1 estimates of unobserved clonotypes. For all TCRbeta clonotypes obtained by the gDNA method from four donors, generation probabilities were computed with OLGA. TCRdb took this table from immuneACCESS and kept in-frame rearrangements with V and J called. Such tables lack part of the clones; where checked against another copy, unresolved V genes explain under half of the gap, and the rest is unexplained. V and J calls and clone size come straight from that table; D and trimming were deduced from the DNA. Across this sample there are about 2.1 million clones, with around 93% seen only once. Clones ranked in the top ten supply over 1.5% of the sample.

The sequence links TRBV7-9 to TRBJ1-2; no D segment can be confidently identified. Sequencing was performed on naive CD8+ T cells from PBMCs. Reading the label with the study, this specimen's cell subset or site is: CD45RA+CCR7+. The receptor's source is a man between 18 and 29 years old in good health. Some clones in this sample may be carry-over from other donors' samples. The CDR3 here reads CASSLGPKIGYTF. The DNA sequence is as follows: TGTGCCAGCAGCTTAGGTCCCAAGATCGGCTACACCTTC.